This TCR beta chain originates from a study of CD4 T cells in relation to SARS-CoV-2 and coronaviruses. Using immunoSEQ multiplex PCR, the repertoire was profiled, and TCRdb retains in-frame clones only, with some absent. The table has around 70,000 clones, 87% seen once. The unexposed donors gave CD4+ T cells in about 2011-2018, prior to COVID-19. Germline loops: CDR1 SGHTA, CDR2 FQGNSA. Trimming removed 7 bases at V and 0 bases at J, with 10 bases between. The CDR3 contains 14 residues. The TCR originated in a human donor in good health. The sample was memory CD4+ T cells from PBMCs. The chain has TRBV7-2 and TRBJ2-1; D is uncertain. CDR3 coding DNA: TGTGCCAGCACTCTAGACCCCTCCTACAATGAGCAGTTCTTC. Amino acids: CASTLDPSYNEQFF.